The next 25 T cell receptor beta chains were all read from a single sample in a study of CD8+CD57+ T cells in acquired aplastic anemia. Profiles of TCR beta VDJ and CDR3 were generated from a genomic DNA template. A single record per CDR3 protein comes from TCRdb applying MiXCR to the reads. The data show about 150,000 distinct CDR3 sequences, with over 40% seen just once and around 3.2% held by the top ten. Sequencing was done on patients that had shown CD8+CD57+ cell expansion by flow cytometry. Sequencing was done on a sample of sorted CD4+, CD8+, or CD8+CD57+ T cells (not recorded which) from PBMCs. These TCRs come from a human donor with aplastic anemia.

This clonotype was counted at least ten times. The chain has TRBV12-3 or TRBV12-4 and TRBJ1-5, with D uncertain. The CDR3 has 15 amino acids. With 0 bases removed from V and 3 bases from J, the gap between germline ends came to 9 bases. In DNA, the CDR3 is TGTGCCAGCAGTTTAGCGGCTGGGTTCAATCAGCCCCAGCATTTT. The encoded protein is CASSLAAGFNQPQHF.

The chain couples TRBV29-1 to TRBJ2-3; a weak D match, TRBD1 (6 bases). This CDR3 is 14 amino acids long. CDR1 is SQVTM and CDR2 is ANQGSEA in the germline V gene. The ends were cut back, 8 bases at V and 1 base at J, with 16 bases in the middle. CDR3 sequence: CSPIDRWGTDTQYF. The CDR3 bases are TGCAGCCCTATCGACAGGTGGGGCACAGATACGCAGTATTTT.

The V and J genes are TRBV12-3 or TRBV12-4 and TRBJ1-4, with 7 bases identical to TRBD1. V lost 7 bases to trimming and J lost 4 bases; unmatched junction nucleotides: 9. The CDR3 is 15 amino acids. CDR3 region: CASTARGTVNEKLFF. Written as DNA, the CDR3 is TGTGCCAGCACCGCGAGGGGGACAGTTAATGAAAAACTGTTTTTT.

Details on this clonotype: A junction end diverges from the germline sequence, so it may reflect a read error. CDR3 sequence (DNA): TGCGCCAGCAGCCTACAGGGAGATACGCAGTATTTT. This translates into CASSLQGDTQYF. The rearrangement uses TRBV2 and TRBJ2-3; tentative D call: TRBD1 (6 bases). The CDR3 spans 12 residues. Germline-derived CDR1 and CDR2 are SNHLY and FYNNEI. Full variable domain (rest looked up from reference TRBV2 and TRBJ2-3): EPEVTQTPSHQVTQMGQEVILRCVPISNHLYFYWYRQILGQKVEFLVSFYNNEISEKSEIFDDQFSVERPDGSNFTLKIRSTKLEDSAMYFCASSLQGDTQYFGPGTRLTVL.

This clonotype was seen repeatedly, ten times or more. This chain links TRBV13 with TRBJ1-3; 7 positions agree with TRBD1. Looked up from germline, CDR1 is PRHDT and CDR2 is FYEKMQ (reference sequence). CDR3 length: 17 residues. Trimming cost V 5 bases and J 0 bases; bases outside gene matches: 10. CDR3 region: CASSHRQGGHSGNTIYF. Here the CDR3 DNA reads TGTGCCAGCAGCCATCGACAGGGCGGACACTCTGGAAACACCATATATTTT.

This clonotype was detected ten times or more. The CDR3 here is CASSQGGGREKLFF. CDR3 nucleotide sequence: TGTGCCAGCAGCCAGGGAGGGGGGAGAGAAAAACTGTTTTTT. This rearrangement joins TRBV7-2 to TRBJ1-4; D is perhaps TRBD1 (6 bases). The CDR3 runs to 14 residues. The V gene's germline CDR1 is SGHTA and CDR2 FQGNSA. V lost 5 bases and J lost 8, with 15 bases in between.

This clonotype showed up just once. This chain connects TRBV9 to TRBJ2-2; D is ambiguous. CDR3 size: 15 residues. Germline-derived CDR1 and CDR2 are SGDLS and YYNGEE. V shed 3 bases and J shed 2 bases, with 11 bases lying between them. CDR3 region: CASSEDPTNTGELFF. DNA of the CDR3: TGTGCCAGCAGCGAGGACCCCACCAACACCGGGGAGCTGTTTTTT.

The chain is built from TRBV29-1 and TRBJ1-4; D gene ambiguous. V lost 6 bases and J 6 bases, leaving 8 bases between the germline ends. This CDR3 region has 11 residues. Germline lookup yields CDR1 SQVTM and CDR2 ANQGSEA. The CDR3 DNA reads as TGCAGCGTAGTTTCGTATGAAAAACTGTTTTTT. The encoded protein is CSVVSYEKLFF.

This chain joins TRBV24-1 and TRBJ2-2, with D uncertain. Germline V gene lookup returns CDR1 KGHDR and CDR2 SFDVKD. The V end lost 1 base, the J end lost 8 bases, and 4 bases lay between the germline ends. The length of the CDR3 is 12 residues. The CDR3 DNA sequence: TGTGCCACCAGTGATTTAGGAGGGGAGCTGTTTTTT. This translates into CATSDLGGELFF.

Turning to this clonotype: A much bigger clone sits one base away, suggesting this may be a read error. J is TRBJ1-1 and V is TRBV12-5; weak D call: TRBD1 (6 bases). V dropped 1 base and J dropped 9 bases, with 9 bases sitting between them. Germline V gene data show CDR1 as LGHNT and CDR2 as FRNRAP. This CDR3 comprises 12 residues. The CDR3 DNA sequence: TGTGCTAGTGGTTTGGCAGGGGAGAAAGCTTTCTTT. It encodes CASGLAGEKAFF.

This clonotype was found many times. The gene calls are TRBV12-3 or TRBV12-4 and TRBJ1-3; 7 positions match TRBD1. V dropped 4 bases and J dropped 5; count of bases not matched to a gene: 8. This CDR3 has 15 amino acids. CDR3 sequence (DNA): TGTGCCAGCAGTTCCACAGGGGATGAAAGAAACACCATATATTTT. Translated: CASSSTGDERNTIYF.

At least ten counts were recorded for this clonotype. V usage is TRBV12-3 or TRBV12-4 and J usage is TRBJ2-1; the match to TRBD2 covers 11 bases. The CDR3 covers 14 residues. V trimming: 3 bases; J trimming: 12 bases; junction bases outside the gene matches: 7. In nucleotides, the CDR3 is TGTGCCAGCAGTTTTGTACTAGCGGGAGACATGCAGTTCTTC. Its translation: CASSFVLAGDMQFF.

This clonotype was observed at least ten times. The chain employs TRBV20-1 and TRBJ2-2; 12 bases agree with TRBD2. The CDR3 contains 15 residues. In germline, CDR1 is DFQATT, CDR2 SNEGSKA (reference sequence). V lost 3 bases to trimming and J lost 7 bases; unmatched junction nucleotides: 6. CDR3 in DNA: TGCAGTGCTAGTAGGACTAGCGGGGTGGGCGGGGAGCTGTTTTTT. As protein: CSASRTSGVGGELFF.

V is TRBV19 and J is TRBJ2-7; 7 bases map to TRBD1. V dropped 9 bases and J dropped 5; count of bases not matched to a gene: 10. The CDR3 is made up of 13 amino acids. CDR1 and CDR2 (germline): LNHDA, SQIVND (reference sequence). The CDR3 DNA is TGTGCCAGCAGGCGGCGGCAGGGGGACGAGCAGTACGTC. Amino acids: CASRRRQGDEQYV.

A few counts support this clonotype. The chain uses TRBV25-1 and TRBJ1-2; D remains unclear. Trimming shortened V by 9 bases and J by 4 bases, and 9 bases separated the two germline ends. The CDR3 totals 11 residues. From germline, CDR1 is MGHDK and CDR2 SYGVNS. CDR3 in DNA: TGTGCCAGTGCGACGGGCTATGGCTACACCTTC. Protein sequence: CASATGYGYTF.

J is TRBJ2-1 and V is TRBV4-2, with a possible D match to TRBD2 (6 bases). CDR1 is LGHNA, CDR2 YNFKEQ, per germline. The V end was cut by 2 bases, the J end by 2 bases, with 13 bases between. CDR3 length: 16 residues. The chain's CDR3 is CASSQKASATYNEQFF. The CDR3 coding sequence is TGTGCCAGCAGCCAAAAGGCTAGCGCTACCTACAATGAGCAGTTCTTC.

The chain combines TRBV9 with TRBJ1-1; no firm D call. This CDR3 spans 13 amino acids. Germline V CDR1 and CDR2: SGDLS, YYNGEE. Deletions cut 3 bases from V and 1 base from J, with 7 bases between. CDR3 sequence: CASSAHSNTEAFF. The CDR3 nucleotides read TGTGCCAGCAGCGCACACTCGAACACTGAAGCTTTCTTT.

By share, this clonotype counts as medium-sized. The chain couples TRBV7-2 to TRBJ2-5; tentatively, D is TRBD1 (6 bases). There are 15 residues in the CDR3. CDR1 is SGHTA and CDR2 is FQGNSA in the germline V gene. The germline V and J ends were trimmed by 1 base and 5 bases, with 14 bases remaining between them. CDR3 amino acids: CASSLETGQWETQYF. The CDR3 DNA sequence: TGTGCCAGCAGCTTAGAGACAGGCCAGTGGGAGACCCAGTACTTC.

The chain couples TRBV7-9 to TRBJ1-2; D is uncertain. The V gene lost 5 bases and the J gene lost 8 bases, with 18 bases spanning the gap. Germline V gene data show CDR1 as SEHNR and CDR2 as FQNEAQ (reference sequence). The CDR3 length is 14 residues. The CDR3 reads CASSVPDHRPGYTF. CDR3 DNA sequence: TGTGCCAGCAGCGTTCCGGACCACCGTCCAGGCTACACCTTC.

This clonotype was observed at least ten times. This chain joins TRBV7-3 and TRBJ1-1; 7 nucleotides match TRBD1. CDR3 length: 17 amino acids. V gave up 3 bases and J gave up 2 bases; unmatched junction bases: 12. Looked up from germline, CDR1 is SGHTA and CDR2 is FQGTGA. This chain's CDR3 is CASSFFPVQGINTEAFF. CDR3 DNA: TGTGCCAGCAGCTTTTTTCCCGTACAGGGGATAAACACTGAAGCTTTCTTT.

This clonotype occurred many times. CDR3 in DNA: TGCAGTGCTACTCAGGGGGCTACGGCTAATGAAAAACTGTTTTTT. This sequence encodes CSATQGATANEKLFF. V gene TRBV20-1 combines with J gene TRBJ1-4; 8 bases fit TRBD1. CDR1 is DFQATT, CDR2 SNEGSKA, per germline (reference sequence). The CDR3 length is 15 residues. The V and J ends lost 4 bases and 3 bases, in that order; junction bases with no gene match: 7.

This clonotype was seen ten or more times. The J gene is TRBJ1-4, the V gene TRBV24-1, with 7 bases aligning to TRBD1. The CDR3 is made up of 15 amino acids. Germline V gene sequence: CDR1 KGHDR, CDR2 SFDVKD. The trim removed 2 bases at V and 5 bases at J, leaving 4 bases unmatched. CDR3 loop: CATSDSGQRNEKLFF. CDR3 nucleotide sequence: TGTGCCACCAGTGATTCGGGACAGAGAAATGAAAAACTGTTTTTT.

This clonotype has ten or more counts. This sequence joins TRBV9 and TRBJ1-2, with a possible D match to TRBD1 (5 bases). Germline lookup yields CDR1 SGDLS and CDR2 YYNGEE. CDR3 length: 15 residues. Trimming took off 0 bases at V and 8 bases at J, with 17 bases between the two ends. The CDR3, as DNA: TGTGCCAGCAGCGTAGACCCTCAGGGAATCAAGGGCTACACCTTC. Translated, it gives CASSVDPQGIKGYTF. Full variable domain (rest looked up from reference TRBV9 and TRBJ1-2): DSGVTQTPKHLITATGQRVTLRCSPRSGDLSVYWYQQSLDQGLQFLIQYYNGEERAKGNILERFSAQQFPDLHSELNLSSLELGDSALYFCASSVDPQGIKGYTFGSGTRLTVV.

The chain has TRBV27 and TRBJ1-5; D is perhaps TRBD1 (6 bases). The V and J ends lost 5 bases and 0 bases respectively, with 11 bases between them. This CDR3 has 15 amino acids. CDR1 MNHEY and CDR2 SMNVEV come from the germline V gene (reference sequence). CDR3 coding DNA: TGTGCCAGCAGTCCCGGGACAAATAGCAATCAGCCCCAGCATTTT. Protein: CASSPGTNSNQPQHF.

To note about this clonotype: One base away lies a much larger clone, so this may be a sequencing read error. The chain is built from TRBV5-4 and TRBJ2-1; the D gene is possibly TRBD1 (6 bases). The CDR3 totals 15 residues. Germline lookup yields CDR1 SGHNT and CDR2 YYREEE (reference sequence). The CDR3 DNA reads TGTGCCAGCAGCTTTGTTCTACAGGGCGAGAATGAGCAGCTCTTC. It translates to CASSFVLQGENEQLF.